This passage covers 3 T cell receptor beta chains from one sample sequenced in a study of Tregs in tolerant kidney transplant recipients. Data came from immunoSEQ multiplex PCR; TCRdb stores just in-frame clones and leaves some out. This sample has roughly 120,000 clones, with roughly 93% found just once. Sequencing was carried out using CD4+ T cells from blood. These receptor sequences come from a human donor in good health.

The V and J genes are TRBV5-6 and TRBJ2-2; D remains ambiguous. The CDR3 sequence is 12 residues long. CDR1 SGHDT and CDR2 YYEEEE come from the germline V gene. The germline V and J ends were trimmed by 1 base and 7 bases, with 5 bases remaining between them. DNA for the CDR3: TGTGCCAGCAGCTTGTGGGACGGGGAGCTGTTTTTT. The encoded protein is CASSLWDGELFF.

The chain carries TRBV18 and TRBJ1-1; unclear D gene. V was pared by 6 bases and J by 0 bases, with 20 bases between. CDR3 length: 17 amino acids. Germline CDR1 KGHSH, CDR2 LQKENI. CDR3 protein: CASSLIAQRVMNTEAFF. For the CDR3, the DNA is TGTGCCAGCTCCCTCATCGCCCAGCGAGTAATGAACACTGAAGCTTTCTTT.

This clone has a single count. V usage is TRBV20-1 and J usage is TRBJ2-7; D ambiguous. This CDR3 region has 11 residues. The V gene lost 5 bases and the J gene lost 6 bases, with 11 bases spanning the gap. The germline CDR1 and CDR2 sequences are DFQATT and SNEGSKA (reference sequence). The CDR3 loop reads CSADGHREQYF. DNA of the CDR3: TGCAGTGCTGACGGCCACCGCGAGCAGTACTTC.